The clone carrying this T cell receptor (beta chain) has a handful of counts. What it recognizes is unknown. This CDR3 region has 13 residues. Germline V gives CDR1 LGHDT, CDR2 YNNKEL (reference sequence). The germline V and J ends were trimmed by 1 base and 1 base, with 3 bases remaining between them. Using a J-beta primer mix together with a sample-barcoded 5' primer, a second PCR was run for roughly 6 to 12 cycles. MiXCR, run by TCRdb on the 5' RACE reads, gives a single entry per CDR3 protein. The sample gives 450,000 to 600,000 distinct CDR3 sequences, about 29% of which show up once; approximately 3.7% is in the top ten. The donors, healthy Caucasians from Russia, were aged roughly 6 to 90. The source of the sample is a study of blood T cells in healthy people across ages. Study results and limitations: While age rose, TCR beta diversity per million T cells dropped in a roughly linear way.

This sample was shared with a second study, whose subject was T cells of mothers and their children. This second study notes: With the M1S primer of the second PCR, sample barcodes and 2-4 random nucleotides were added. Per mother, over 9 million TCR beta CDR3 reads were obtained; per child, approximately 3.3 million.

This sequence joins TRBV3-1 and TRBJ2-3, with unresolved D. The specimen was blood. This TCR came from a boy aged 2 to 9 in good health. CDR3 loop: CASSQAGTDTQYF. CDR3 in DNA: TGTGCCAGCAGCCAAGCGGGCACAGATACGCAGTATTTT.